This T cell receptor beta chain was sequenced during a study of Graves' ophthalmopathy and Graves' hyperthyroidism. Ophthalmopathy donors' eye disease showed moderate-to-severe activity, CAS of at least 3, NOSPECS of at least 4 and duration under 3 months. This clonotype was observed a single time. The antigen remains undetermined. Notes on the study in general: A 13-signature model separated ophthalmopathy from stable hyperthyroidism, reaching 85% to 90% sensitivity and 75% to 83% specificity cross-validated.

TCR beta CDR3 amplification used RNA transcripts. First-round RT-PCR employed HTBI primers, with a second-round multiplex PCR after it. A single record per CDR3 protein comes from TCRdb applying MiXCR to the multiplex PCR reads. The sample carries about 220,000 distinct CDR3 sequences, around a fifth recorded once. The length of the CDR3 is 18 residues. Germline V CDR1 and CDR2: MNHEY, SMNVEV (reference sequence). Losses at the gene ends were 5 bases for V and 0 bases for J; bases not matched to a gene: 15. The chain links TRBV27 to TRBJ2-7, with TRBD1 matching 8 bases. This TCR derives from a woman aged 45-60 years with Graves' ophthalmopathy. The sequenced sample consisted of peripheral blood. CDR3 bases: TGTGCCAGCAGTCCTAGTAGACAGGGGACAAGGAGCTCCTACGAGCAGTACTTC. Translation gives CASSPSRQGTRSSYEQYF.